This T cell receptor beta chain was identified in a study of blood T cell repertoires in COVID-19. Study context: Collection of acute and convalescent COVID-19 samples took place in the United States, Italy and Spain. Sample material is recorded as cDNA or gDNA derived from T cells, B-cell-depleted T cells, or PBMCs.

With 1 base clipped from V and 7 bases from J, the junction kept 5 bases outside the gene matches. The CDR3 loop spans 14 amino acids. Germline CDR1 and CDR2: MNHEY and SVGAGI. In the study's own analysis: Quantification of nucleated cells was approximated via reference gene primer amplification. The repertoire was sequenced with immunoSEQ multiplex PCR; TCRdb's copy has only in-frame clones and lacks some. From that table come the V and J calls and clone size; the DNA was used to work out D and trimming. The sample includes about 400,000 clones, 85% to 90% of them seen just once. The chain employs TRBV6-5 and TRBJ1-2; 8 bases map to TRBD1. Material: peripheral blood. The TCR sequence derives from a human donor in a cohort sampled during active COVID-19. CDR3: CASSYFDRGGGYTF. CDR3 bases: TGTGCCAGCAGTTACTTTGACAGGGGAGGTGGCTACACCTTC.